Presented here are 8 T cell receptor beta chains from one specimen sequenced in a study of blood T cell repertoires in COVID-19. TCRdb's copy holds only in-frame clones and misses some; the assay was immunoSEQ multiplex PCR. In the table there are roughly 240,000 clones, around 84% of which are singletons. The material sequenced was peripheral blood. The receptors originated from a middle-aged man who had recovered from COVID-19.

J is TRBJ2-1 and V is TRBV10-1; D ambiguous. Trimming removed 4 bases from V and 0 bases from J, with 25 bases in between. The CDR3 spans 20 residues. Germline V gene lookup returns CDR1 WNHNN and CDR2 SYGVQD (reference sequence). The CDR3 sequence: CASSGLDLPKTLSSYNEQFF. The CDR3 DNA follows: TGCGCCAGCAGTGGTCTTGACTTACCGAAGACTCTTAGCTCCTACAATGAGCAGTTCTTC.

The chain combines TRBV25-1 with TRBJ1-2, with D perhaps matching TRBD1 (6 bases). Germline values: CDR1 MGHDK, CDR2 SYGVNS. The CDR3 length is 14 residues. Trimming shortened V by 1 base and J by 8 bases, and 14 bases separated the two germline ends. CDR3 loop: CASSELLGARGYTF. Here the CDR3 DNA reads TGTGCCAGCAGTGAATTACTGGGGGCTAGAGGCTACACCTTC.

The chain is built from TRBV5-1 and TRBJ1-4; no firm D call. V was clipped by 4 bases and J by 7 bases, with 11 bases between them. The germline gives CDR1 SGHRS, CDR2 YFSETQ. This CDR3 region has 13 residues. CDR3 in DNA: TGCGCCAGCAGCGTTCGAGGTGGTGAAAAACTGTTTTTT. Encoded protein: CASSVRGGEKLFF.

V is TRBV5-1 and J is TRBJ2-3; D might be TRBD2 (7 bases). V was pared by 7 bases and J by 4 bases, with 16 bases between. Germline CDR1 and CDR2: SGHRS and YFSETQ. The CDR3 is made up of 14 amino acids. CDR3 nucleotide sequence: TGCGCCAGCCGCGGTGAGGGGGGGGCAGATACGCAGTATTTT. This sequence encodes CASRGEGGADTQYF.

The gene calls are TRBV5-1 and TRBJ2-7, with TRBD2 matching over 11 bases. The CDR3 contains 14 residues. Germline assignment: CDR1 SGHRS and CDR2 YFSETQ. J was trimmed by 10 bases and V by 4 bases; bases with no gene match: 10. Written as DNA, the CDR3 is TGCGCCAGCAGCCAACTAGCGGGAGACGTTGGACAGTACTTC. As protein: CASSQLAGDVGQYF.

This clone came up a few times. This rearrangement joins TRBV4-3 to TRBJ2-7; D call uncertain. Germline CDR1 reads LGHNA; CDR2 reads YSLEER. Trimming took 0 bases from V and 3 from J, leaving 9 bases between them. The CDR3 has 14 amino acids. The CDR3 is CASSQDPGYYEQYF. In DNA, the CDR3 is TGCGCCAGCAGCCAAGACCCCGGGTACTACGAGCAGTACTTC.

V is TRBV12-1 and J is TRBJ2-1; the table's TRBD2 call for D was not verified on the DNA. TRBV12-1 is designated a pseudogene. The CDR3 contains 17 residues. CDR3 loop: CASSPRTSGKTYNEQFF. The CDR3 DNA follows: TGTGCCAGCAGCCCTCGGACTAGCGGGAAGACCTACAATGAGCAGTTCTTC.

The chain recombines TRBV19 with TRBJ1-2; possible D gene TRBD1, 6 bases. Germline V gene data show CDR1 as LNHDA and CDR2 as SQIVND (reference sequence). V was cut by 3 bases and J by 5 bases, with 16 bases left in between. This CDR3 spans 15 amino acids. The CDR3 sequence: CASSMIAGALYGYTF. CDR3 nucleotide sequence: TGTGCCAGTAGTATGATCGCAGGGGCTCTGTATGGCTACACCTTC.